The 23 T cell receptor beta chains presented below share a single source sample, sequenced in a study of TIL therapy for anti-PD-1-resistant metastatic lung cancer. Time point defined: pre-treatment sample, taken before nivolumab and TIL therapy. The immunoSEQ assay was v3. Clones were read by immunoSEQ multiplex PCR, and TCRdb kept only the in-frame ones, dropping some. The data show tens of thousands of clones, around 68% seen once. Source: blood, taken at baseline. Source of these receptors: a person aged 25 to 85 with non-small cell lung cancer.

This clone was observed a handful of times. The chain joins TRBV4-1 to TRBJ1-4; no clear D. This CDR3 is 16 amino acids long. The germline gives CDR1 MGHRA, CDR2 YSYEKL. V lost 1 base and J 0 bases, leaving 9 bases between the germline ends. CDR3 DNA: TGCGCCAGCAGCCAAGGAGTCAACCCAACTAATGAAAAACTGTTTTTT. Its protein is CASSQGVNPTNEKLFF.

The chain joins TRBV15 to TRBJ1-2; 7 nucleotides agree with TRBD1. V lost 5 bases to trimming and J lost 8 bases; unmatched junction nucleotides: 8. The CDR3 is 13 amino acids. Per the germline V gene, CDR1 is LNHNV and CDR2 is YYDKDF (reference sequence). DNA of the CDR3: TGTGCCACCAGCGTCGACAGGGCATGGGGCTACACCTTC. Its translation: CATSVDRAWGYTF.

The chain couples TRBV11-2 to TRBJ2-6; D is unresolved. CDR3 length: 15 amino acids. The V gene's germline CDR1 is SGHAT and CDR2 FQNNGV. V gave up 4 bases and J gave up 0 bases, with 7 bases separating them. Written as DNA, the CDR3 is TGTGCCAGCAGCTCTCACAGCTCTGGGGCCAACGTCCTGACTTTC. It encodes CASSSHSSGANVLTF.

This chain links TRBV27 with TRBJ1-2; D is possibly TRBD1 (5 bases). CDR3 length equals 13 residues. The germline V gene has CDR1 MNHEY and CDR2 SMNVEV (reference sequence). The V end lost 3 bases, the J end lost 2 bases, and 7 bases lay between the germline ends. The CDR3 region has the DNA TGTGCCAGCAGTTTCAGGGCCAACTATGGCTACACCTTC. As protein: CASSFRANYGYTF.

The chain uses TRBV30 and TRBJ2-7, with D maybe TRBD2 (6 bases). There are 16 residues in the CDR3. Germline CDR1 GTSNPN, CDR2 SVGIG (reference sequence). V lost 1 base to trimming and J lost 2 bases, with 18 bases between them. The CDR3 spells CAWSARSGLATYEQYF. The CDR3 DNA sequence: TGTGCCTGGAGTGCGAGATCGGGACTCGCAACCTACGAGCAGTACTTC.

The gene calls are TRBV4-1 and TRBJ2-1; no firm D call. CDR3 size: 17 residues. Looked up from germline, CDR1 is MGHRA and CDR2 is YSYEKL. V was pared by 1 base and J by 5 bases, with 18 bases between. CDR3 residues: CASSQGKGDLLDNEQFF. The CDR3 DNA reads TGCGCCAGCAGCCAAGGAAAAGGAGACCTCTTGGACAATGAGCAGTTCTTC.

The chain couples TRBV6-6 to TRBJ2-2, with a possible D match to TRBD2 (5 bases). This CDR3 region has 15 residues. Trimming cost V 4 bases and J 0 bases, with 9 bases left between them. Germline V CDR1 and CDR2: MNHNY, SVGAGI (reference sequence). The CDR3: CASSWRAANTGELFF. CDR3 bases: TGTGCCAGCAGTTGGCGGGCCGCGAACACCGGGGAGCTGTTTTTT.

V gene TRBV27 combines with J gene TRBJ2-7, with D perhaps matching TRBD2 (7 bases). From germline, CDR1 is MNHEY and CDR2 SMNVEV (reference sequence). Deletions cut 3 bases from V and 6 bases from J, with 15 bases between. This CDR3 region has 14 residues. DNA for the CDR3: TGTGCCAGCAGTTTGAGTGGGAGGGACATCGAGCAGTACTTC. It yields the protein CASSLSGRDIEQYF.

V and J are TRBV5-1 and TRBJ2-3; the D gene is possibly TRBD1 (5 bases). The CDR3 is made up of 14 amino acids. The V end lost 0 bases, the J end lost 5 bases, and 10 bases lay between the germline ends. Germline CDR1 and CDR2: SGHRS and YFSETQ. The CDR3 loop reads CASSLAGWGDTQYF. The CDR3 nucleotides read TGCGCCAGCAGCTTGGCAGGGTGGGGAGATACGCAGTATTTT.

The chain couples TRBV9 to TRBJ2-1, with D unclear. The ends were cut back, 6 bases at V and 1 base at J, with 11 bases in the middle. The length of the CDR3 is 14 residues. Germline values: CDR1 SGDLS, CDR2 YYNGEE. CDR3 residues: CASNRVTSYNEQFF. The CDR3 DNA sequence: TGTGCCAGCAACCGAGTGACATCCTACAATGAGCAGTTCTTC.

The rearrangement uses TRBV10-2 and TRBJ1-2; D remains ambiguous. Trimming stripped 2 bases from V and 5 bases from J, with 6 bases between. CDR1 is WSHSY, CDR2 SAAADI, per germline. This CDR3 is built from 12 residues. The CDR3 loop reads CASSETAYGYTF. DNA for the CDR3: TGCGCCAGCAGTGAGACAGCATATGGCTACACCTTC.

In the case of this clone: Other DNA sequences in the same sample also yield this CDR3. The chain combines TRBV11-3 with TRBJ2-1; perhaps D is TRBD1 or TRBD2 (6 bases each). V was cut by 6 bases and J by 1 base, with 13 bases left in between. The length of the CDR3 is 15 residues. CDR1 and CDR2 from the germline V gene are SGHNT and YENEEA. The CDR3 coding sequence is TGTGCCAGCAGTCTGGGGGGCGGATCCTACAATGAGCAGTTCTTC. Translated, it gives CASSLGGGSYNEQFF.

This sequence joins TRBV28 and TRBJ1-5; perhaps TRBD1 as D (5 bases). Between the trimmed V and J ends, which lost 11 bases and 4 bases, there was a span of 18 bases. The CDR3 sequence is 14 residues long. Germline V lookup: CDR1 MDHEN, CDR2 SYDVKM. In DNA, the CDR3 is TGTGCCTCTACCCCCGGGGGGAGGAATCAGCCCCAGCATTTT. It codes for CASTPGGRNQPQHF.

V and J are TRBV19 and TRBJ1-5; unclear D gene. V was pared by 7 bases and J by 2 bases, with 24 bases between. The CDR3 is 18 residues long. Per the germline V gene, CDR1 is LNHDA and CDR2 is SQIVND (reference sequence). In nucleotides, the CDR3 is TGTGCCAGTACCCCACAATTGGCCGGGGTCGAAGGCAATCAGCCCCAGCATTTT. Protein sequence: CASTPQLAGVEGNQPQHF.

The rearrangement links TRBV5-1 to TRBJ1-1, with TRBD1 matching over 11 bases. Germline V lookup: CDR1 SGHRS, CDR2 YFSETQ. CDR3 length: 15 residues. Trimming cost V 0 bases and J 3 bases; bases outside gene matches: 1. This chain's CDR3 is CASSLAGQGDTEAFF. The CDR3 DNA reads TGCGCCAGCAGCTTGGCGGGACAGGGGGACACTGAAGCTTTCTTT.

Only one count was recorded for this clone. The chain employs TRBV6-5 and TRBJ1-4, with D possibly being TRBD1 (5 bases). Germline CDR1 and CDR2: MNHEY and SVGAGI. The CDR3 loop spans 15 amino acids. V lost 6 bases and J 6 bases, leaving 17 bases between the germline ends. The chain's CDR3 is CASSPFGAGDEKLFF. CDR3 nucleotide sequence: TGTGCCAGCAGCCCCTTCGGGGCGGGGGATGAAAAACTGTTTTTT.

The CDR3 DNA follows: TGTGCCAGCAATGGGGGGAATCAGCCCCAGCATTTT. Its protein product is CASNGGNQPQHF. The chain uses TRBV6-1 and TRBJ1-5, with TRBD1 as a possible D gene (5 bases). The germline gives CDR1 MNHNS, CDR2 SASEGT. This CDR3 region has 12 residues. Trimming cost V 7 bases and J 4 bases, with 8 bases left between them.

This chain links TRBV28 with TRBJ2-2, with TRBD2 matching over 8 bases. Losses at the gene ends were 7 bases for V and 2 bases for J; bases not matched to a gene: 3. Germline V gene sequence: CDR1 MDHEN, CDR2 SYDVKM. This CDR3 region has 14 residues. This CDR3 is CASIAGPNTGELFF. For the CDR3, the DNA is TGTGCCAGCATAGCGGGGCCAAACACCGGGGAGCTGTTTTTT.

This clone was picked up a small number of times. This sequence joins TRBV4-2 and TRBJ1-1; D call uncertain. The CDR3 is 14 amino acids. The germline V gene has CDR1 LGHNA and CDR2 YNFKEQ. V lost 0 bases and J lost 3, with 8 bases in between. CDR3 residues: CASSQETPDTEAFF. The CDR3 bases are TGTGCCAGCAGCCAAGAAACCCCGGACACTGAAGCTTTCTTT.

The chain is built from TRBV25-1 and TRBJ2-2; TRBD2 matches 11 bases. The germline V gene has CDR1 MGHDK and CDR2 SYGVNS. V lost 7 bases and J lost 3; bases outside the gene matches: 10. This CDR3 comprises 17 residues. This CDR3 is CASTHPSGRFHTGELFF. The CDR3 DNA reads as TGTGCCAGCACCCACCCTAGCGGGAGGTTCCACACCGGGGAGCTGTTTTTT.

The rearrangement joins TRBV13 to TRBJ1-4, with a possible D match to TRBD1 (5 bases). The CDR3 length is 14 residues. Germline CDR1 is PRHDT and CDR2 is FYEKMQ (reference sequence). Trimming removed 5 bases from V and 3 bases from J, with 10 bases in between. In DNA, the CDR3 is TGTGCCAGCAGCCTCAGGGTGTCTAATGAAAAACTGTTTTTT. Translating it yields CASSLRVSNEKLFF.

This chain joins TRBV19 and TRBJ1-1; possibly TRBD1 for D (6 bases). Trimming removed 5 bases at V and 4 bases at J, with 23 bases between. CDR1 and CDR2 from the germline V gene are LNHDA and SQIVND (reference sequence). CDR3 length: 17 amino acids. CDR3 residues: CASSYRDNPIASTEAFF. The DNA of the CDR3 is TGTGCCAGTAGTTACCGGGACAACCCTATTGCGAGCACTGAAGCTTTCTTT.

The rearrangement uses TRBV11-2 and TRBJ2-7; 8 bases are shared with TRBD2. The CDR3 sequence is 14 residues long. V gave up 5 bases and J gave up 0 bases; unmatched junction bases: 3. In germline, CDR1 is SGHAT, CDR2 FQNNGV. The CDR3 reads CASSLAGSSYEQYF. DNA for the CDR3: TGTGCCAGCAGCCTAGCGGGTAGCTCCTACGAGCAGTACTTC.